This note documents a single T cell receptor beta chain sequence. The target antigen is unknown. Across several immunoSEQ plates, the genomic DNA of each subset was split evenly. The repertoire was sequenced with immunoSEQ multiplex PCR; TCRdb's copy has only in-frame clones and lacks some. The table records a few hundred thousand clones, less than 98% of them present only once. The sample originates from a study of shared clonotypes between healthy human individuals. Study-level results: The generation probabilities recorded for non-shared clonotypes fell below those of clonotypes shared by all four donors.

Germline V gives CDR1 SGHKS, CDR2 YYEKEE (reference sequence). This CDR3 is 15 amino acids long. V lost 4 bases, J lost 6 bases, and 9 bases stayed unmatched. This rearrangement joins TRBV5-5 to TRBJ1-4; 7 bases are a match to TRBD1. This receptor was identified in a woman aged 30 to 39 in good health. The sequencing input was naive CD4+ T cells sorted from blood. Indicated subset: CD45RA+ positively selected. CDR3 DNA sequence: TGTGCCAGCAGCATCAGGGGGGGAAGTGATGAAAAACTGTTTTTT. The encoded protein is CASSIRGGSDEKLFF.